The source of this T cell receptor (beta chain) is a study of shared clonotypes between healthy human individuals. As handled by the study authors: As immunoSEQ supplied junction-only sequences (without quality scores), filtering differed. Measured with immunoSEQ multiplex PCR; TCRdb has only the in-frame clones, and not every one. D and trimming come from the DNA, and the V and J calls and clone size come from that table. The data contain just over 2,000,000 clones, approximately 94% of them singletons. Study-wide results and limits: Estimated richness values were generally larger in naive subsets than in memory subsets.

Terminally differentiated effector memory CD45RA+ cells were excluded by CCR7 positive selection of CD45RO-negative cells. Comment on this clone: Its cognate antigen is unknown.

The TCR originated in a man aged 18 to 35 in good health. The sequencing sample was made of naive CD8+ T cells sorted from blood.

CDR3 protein: CASSYSTGHNGYTF. CDR3 in DNA: TGTGCCAGCAGTTACTCGACGGGACACAATGGCTACACCTTC. V usage is TRBV6-5 and J usage is TRBJ1-2, with TRBD1 as a possible D gene (6 bases). V was clipped by 0 bases and J by 6 bases, with 11 bases between them. Germline CDR1 reads MNHEY; CDR2 reads SVGAGI. The CDR3 consists of 14 residues.